This T cell receptor beta chain originates from a study of shared clonotypes between healthy human individuals. Repertoires were generated with immunoSEQ multiplex PCR, while TCRdb's copy carries only in-frame clones and drops some. The sample holds hundreds of thousands of clones, around four fifths seen once. Sequencing was performed on memory CD4+ T cells sorted from blood. Subset indicated: CD45RA-negative fraction. This receptor was taken from a woman in her thirties in good health.

The CDR3 region is CASSLAGSRGAFF. CDR3 nucleotide sequence: TGTGCCAGCAGCTTAGCGGGCTCGCGGGGGGCTTTCTTT. The rearrangement joins TRBV7-8 to TRBJ1-1; weak D call: TRBD1 (5 bases). Per germline, CDR1 SGHVS and CDR2 FQNEAQ. V shed 0 bases and J shed 11 bases, with 13 bases lying between them. The length of the CDR3 is 13 residues.